The 10 T cell receptor beta chains below all came from one sample that was sequenced in a study of T cell repertoires in cytomegalovirus infection. MiXCR was run by TCRdb on the reads, yielding one entry per CDR3 protein. The sample lists more than 200,000 distinct CDR3 sequences; approximately 9% were seen once. The sample taken for sequencing was PBMCs. The receptors here all came from a human donor in good health (CMV status not recorded). Some clones in this sample may be carry-over from other donors' samples.

This clonotype was counted at least ten times. This chain joins TRBV19 and TRBJ1-6; a possible D gene is TRBD1 (6 bases). Trimming removed 6 bases at V and 7 bases at J, with 19 bases between. The CDR3 length is 16 residues. CDR1 LNHDA and CDR2 SQIVND come from the germline V gene (reference sequence). CDR3 region: CASSMLQGPRNSPLHF. Here the CDR3 DNA reads TGTGCCAGTAGCATGCTACAGGGCCCGAGGAATTCACCCCTCCACTTT. The variable domain in full, completed from reference TRBV19 and TRBJ1-6, reads DGGITQSPKYLFRKEGQNVTLSCEQNLNHDAMYWYRQDPGQGLRLIYYSQIVNDFQKGDIAEGYSVSREKKESFPLTVTSAQKNPTAFYLCASSMLQGPRNSPLHFGNGTRLTVT.

This clonotype appeared many times. The chain combines TRBV19 with TRBJ2-2; 9 bases line up with TRBD1. The CDR3 covers 15 residues. Germline lookup yields CDR1 LNHDA and CDR2 SQIVND (reference sequence). Trimming cost V 7 bases and J 0 bases; bases outside gene matches: 3. This CDR3 is CASTRDRANTGELFF. Written as DNA, the CDR3 is TGTGCCAGTACCCGGGACAGGGCGAACACCGGGGAGCTGTTTTTT.

The V gene is TRBV12-3 or TRBV12-4, the J gene TRBJ2-5; 7 bases match TRBD2. V lost 0 bases, J lost 1 base, and 8 bases stayed unmatched. The CDR3 is made up of 17 amino acids. CDR3 loop: CASSLAGGGLPQETQYF. Here the CDR3 DNA reads TGTGCCAGCAGTTTAGCGGGTGGGGGACTACCCCAAGAGACCCAGTACTTC.

The chain carries TRBV7-9 and TRBJ2-7; TRBD1 agrees at 8 bases. The CDR3 loop spans 15 amino acids. V lost 4 bases and J lost 0; bases outside the gene matches: 5. Germline V CDR1 and CDR2: SEHNR, FQNEAQ (reference sequence). CDR3 bases: TGTGCCAGCAGCTACGGGACAGGAGCCTCCTACGAGCAGTACTTC. Protein product: CASSYGTGASYEQYF.

V usage is TRBV11-2 and J usage is TRBJ2-1, with TRBD1 matching over 9 bases. The CDR3 has 15 amino acids. Germline CDR1 SGHAT, CDR2 FQNNGV. J lost 5 bases, V lost 6 bases, and 8 bases had no gene match. The CDR3 DNA sequence: TGTGCCAGCAGACGGACCGGGACAGGGAACAATGAGCAGTTCTTC. The encoded protein is CASRRTGTGNNEQFF.

The chain couples TRBV5-6 to TRBJ1-2; D unclear. The germline V gene encodes CDR1 SGHDT and CDR2 YYEEEE. Trimming took off 0 bases at V and 8 bases at J, with 20 bases between the two ends. The CDR3 runs to 16 residues. For the CDR3, the DNA is TGTGCCAGCAGCTTGGATCCGCGGCCCCGGTCTGGCGGCTACACCTTC. Its protein is CASSLDPRPRSGGYTF.

This clonotype was observed at least ten times. The DNA is omitted, as the CDR3 cannot be located on it reliably, and the CDR3 follows TCRdb's listing. CDR3 amino acids: CASSSSTTGGTAYGYTF. The J gene is TRBJ1-2, the V gene TRBV28. From germline, CDR1 is MDHEN and CDR2 SYDVKM. The CDR3 is 17 residues long, ends included.

This clonotype has at least ten counts. The chain's CDR3 is CASSVGSDYEQYF. CDR3 in DNA: TGTGCCAGTAGTGTCGGGAGTGACTACGAGCAGTACTTC. This chain links TRBV19 with TRBJ2-7, with D perhaps TRBD2 (6 bases). The V end lost 5 bases, the J end lost 3 bases, and 11 bases lay between the germline ends. CDR3 length: 13 residues. Germline lookup yields CDR1 LNHDA and CDR2 SQIVND (reference sequence).

This chain uses TRBV7-8 with TRBJ2-2; D is unclear. The CDR3 extends over 13 amino acids. CDR1 and CDR2 from the germline V gene are SGHVS and FQNEAQ. Between the trimmed V and J ends, which lost 1 base and 6 bases, there was a span of 6 bases. The CDR3 sequence is CASSLGHAGELFF. For the CDR3, the DNA is TGTGCCAGCAGCTTAGGACATGCCGGGGAGCTGTTTTTT.

This clonotype was seen at least ten times. The rearrangement links TRBV12-3 or TRBV12-4 to TRBJ2-5; tentatively, D is TRBD1 or TRBD2 (5 bases each). The CDR3 extends over 13 amino acids. Trimming pared 3 bases from V and 5 bases from J, leaving 10 bases between. As DNA, the CDR3 is TGTGCCAGCAGTTTTGGGGGAATCGAGACCCAGTACTTC. It translates to CASSFGGIETQYF.